The TCR beta chain under discussion was sequenced for a study of blood T cell repertoires in COVID-19. Method: immunoSEQ multiplex PCR; TCRdb's copy keeps in-frame clones and lacks some. Here the sample spans 70,000 to 100,000 clones, around 85% being singletons. Recruited during active infection, patients (from Seattle) were subsequently followed longitudinally. CDR1 ENHRY and CDR2 SYGVKD come from the germline V gene. The CDR3 runs 20 residues. V was pared by 2 bases and J by 0 bases, with 8 bases of the junction left unmatched. Specimen: peripheral blood. The source is an older woman with COVID-19, enrolled during active disease. The chain employs TRBV10-3 and TRBJ2-2, with TRBD2 identical over 14 bases. CDR3 amino acids: CAISEPPGLAGDSNTGELFF. In DNA form, the CDR3 reads TGTGCCATCAGTGAGCCTCCGGGACTAGCGGGGGACTCGAACACCGGGGAGCTGTTTTTT.